This TCR beta chain was profiled in a study of neoadjuvant anti-PD-1 for oral cavity cancer. Study observations and caveats: Greater tumor shrinkage accompanied bigger post-treatment sizes of preexisting clones.

Survey sequencing of tumors mostly used 4.5 to 6 ug DNA, two replicates. Clones were sequenced by immunoSEQ multiplex PCR, and TCRdb holds only the in-frame ones, with some missing. The sample includes around 5,700 clones, roughly 61% of them seen just once. Time point meaning: after neoadjuvant nivolumab, at surgical resection. There are 13 residues in the CDR3. Trimming removed 4 bases at V and 5 bases at J, with 8 bases between. Germline CDR1 and CDR2: MNHEY and SVGAGI. Note on this clone: Antigen: not known.

This sample comprised tumor tissue, obtained after nivolumab (anti-PD-1) treatment. This sequence originates from a person aged 40 to 85 with oral cavity squamous cell carcinoma. V usage is TRBV6-5 and J usage is TRBJ2-2; D gene ambiguous. In nucleotides, the CDR3 is TGTGCCAGCAGTTCATTAGGGACCGGGGAGCTGTTTTTT. Its translation: CASSSLGTGELFF.